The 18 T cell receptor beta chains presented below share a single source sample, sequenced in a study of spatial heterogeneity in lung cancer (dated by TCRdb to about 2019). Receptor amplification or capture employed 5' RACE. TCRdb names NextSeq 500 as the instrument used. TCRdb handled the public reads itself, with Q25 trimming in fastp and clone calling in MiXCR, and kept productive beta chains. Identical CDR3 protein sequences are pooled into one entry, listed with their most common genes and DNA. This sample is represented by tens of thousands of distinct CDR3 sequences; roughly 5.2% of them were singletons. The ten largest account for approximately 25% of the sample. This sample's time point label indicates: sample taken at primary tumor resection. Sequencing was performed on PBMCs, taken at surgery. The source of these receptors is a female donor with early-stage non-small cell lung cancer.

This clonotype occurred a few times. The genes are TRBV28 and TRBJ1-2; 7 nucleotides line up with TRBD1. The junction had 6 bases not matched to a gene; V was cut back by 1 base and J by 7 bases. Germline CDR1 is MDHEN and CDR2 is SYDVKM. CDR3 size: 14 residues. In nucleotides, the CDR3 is TGTGCCAGCAGTTTATCCCGACAGGGCGGTGGCTACACCTTC. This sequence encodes CASSLSRQGGGYTF.

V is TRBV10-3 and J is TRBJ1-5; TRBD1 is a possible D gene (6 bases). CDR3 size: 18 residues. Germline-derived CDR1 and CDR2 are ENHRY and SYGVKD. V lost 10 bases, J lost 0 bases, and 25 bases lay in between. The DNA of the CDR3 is TGTGCCACCGGTGTGGACAGTAGTCGCTCAAATAGCAATCAGCCCCAGCATTTT. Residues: CATGVDSSRSNSNQPQHF.

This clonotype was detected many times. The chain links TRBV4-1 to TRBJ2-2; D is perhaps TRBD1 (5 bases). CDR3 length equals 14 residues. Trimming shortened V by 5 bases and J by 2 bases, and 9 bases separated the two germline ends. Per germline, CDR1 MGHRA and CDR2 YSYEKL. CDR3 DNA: TGCGCCAGCAGCAAGGACACAAACACCGGGGAGCTGTTTTTT. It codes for CASSKDTNTGELFF.

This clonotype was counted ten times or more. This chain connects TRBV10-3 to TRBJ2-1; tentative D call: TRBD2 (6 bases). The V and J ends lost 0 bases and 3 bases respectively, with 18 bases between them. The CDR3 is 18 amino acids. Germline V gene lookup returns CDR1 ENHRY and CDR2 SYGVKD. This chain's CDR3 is CAISESPRGLHDYNEQFF. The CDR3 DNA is TGTGCCATCAGTGAGTCCCCGCGGGGCTTACACGACTACAATGAGCAGTTCTTC.

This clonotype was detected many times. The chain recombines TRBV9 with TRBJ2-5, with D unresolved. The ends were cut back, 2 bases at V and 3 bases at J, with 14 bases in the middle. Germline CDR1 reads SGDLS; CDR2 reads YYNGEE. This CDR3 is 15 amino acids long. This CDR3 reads CASSVGFGSKETQYF. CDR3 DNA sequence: TGTGCCAGCAGCGTGGGCTTTGGGTCGAAAGAGACCCAGTACTTC.

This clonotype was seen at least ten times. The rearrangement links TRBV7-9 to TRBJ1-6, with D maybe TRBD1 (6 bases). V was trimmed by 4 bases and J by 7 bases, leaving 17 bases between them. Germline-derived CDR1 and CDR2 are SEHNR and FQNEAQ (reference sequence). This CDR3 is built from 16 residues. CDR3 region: CASSSRAGTRNSPLHF. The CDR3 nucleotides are TGTGCCAGCAGCTCCCGGGCCGGGACAAGAAATTCACCCCTCCACTTT. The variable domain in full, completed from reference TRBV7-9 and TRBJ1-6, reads DTGVSQNPRHKITKRGQNVTFRCDPISEHNRLYWYRQTLGQGPEFLTYFQNEAQLEKSRLLSDRFSAERPKGSFSTLEIQRTEQGDSAMYLCASSSRAGTRNSPLHFGNGTRLTVT.

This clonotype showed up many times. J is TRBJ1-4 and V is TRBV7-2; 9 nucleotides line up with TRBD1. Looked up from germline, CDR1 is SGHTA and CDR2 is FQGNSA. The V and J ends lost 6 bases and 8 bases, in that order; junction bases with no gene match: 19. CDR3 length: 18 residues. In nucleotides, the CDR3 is TGTGCCAGCAGTCAGGGGACAGGGAGCCGTATGGTTGAGGAAAAACTGTTTTTT. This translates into CASSQGTGSRMVEEKLFF.

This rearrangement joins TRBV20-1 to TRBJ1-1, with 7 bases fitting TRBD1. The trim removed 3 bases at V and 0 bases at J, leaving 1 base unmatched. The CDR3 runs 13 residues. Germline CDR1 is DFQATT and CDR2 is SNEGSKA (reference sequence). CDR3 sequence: CSARDRMNTEAFF. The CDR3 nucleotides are TGCAGTGCTAGGGACAGGATGAACACTGAAGCTTTCTTT.

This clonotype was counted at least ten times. The CDR3 is CASSFHGGAEQYF. In DNA form, the CDR3 reads TGTGCCAGCAGTTTTCACGGGGGCGCCGAGCAGTACTTC. The rearrangement joins TRBV12-3 or TRBV12-4 to TRBJ2-7; tentatively, D is TRBD1 or TRBD2 (6 bases each). Trimming stripped 3 bases from V and 6 bases from J, with 12 bases between. The CDR3 length is 13 residues.

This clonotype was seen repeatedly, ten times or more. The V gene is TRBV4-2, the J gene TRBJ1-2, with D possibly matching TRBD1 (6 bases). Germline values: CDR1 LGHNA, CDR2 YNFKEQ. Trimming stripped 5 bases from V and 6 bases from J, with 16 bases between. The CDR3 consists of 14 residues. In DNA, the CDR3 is TGTGCCAGCAGCTGGGAGGCGGGGGCGGATGGCTACACCTTC. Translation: CASSWEAGADGYTF.

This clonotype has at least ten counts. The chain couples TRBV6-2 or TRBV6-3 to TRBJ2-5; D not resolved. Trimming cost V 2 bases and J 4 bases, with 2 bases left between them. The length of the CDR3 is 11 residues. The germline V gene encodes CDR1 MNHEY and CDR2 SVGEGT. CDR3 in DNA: TGTGCCAGCAGTTACGGAGAGACCCAGTACTTC. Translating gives CASSYGETQYF.

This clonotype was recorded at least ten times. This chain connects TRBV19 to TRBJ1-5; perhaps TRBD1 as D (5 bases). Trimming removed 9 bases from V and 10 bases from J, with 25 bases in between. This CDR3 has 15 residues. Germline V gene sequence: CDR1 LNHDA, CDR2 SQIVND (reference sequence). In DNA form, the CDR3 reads TGTGCCAGCCAGCAATATTCCCGAACCCGGGACCCCCAGCATTTT. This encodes CASQQYSRTRDPQHF.

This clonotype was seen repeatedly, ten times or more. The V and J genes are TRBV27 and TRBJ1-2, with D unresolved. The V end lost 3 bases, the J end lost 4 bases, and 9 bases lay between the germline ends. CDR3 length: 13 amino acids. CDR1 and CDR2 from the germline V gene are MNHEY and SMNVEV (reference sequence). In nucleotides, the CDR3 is TGTGCCAGCAGTTTGAGCAGAGCCTATGGCTACACCTTC. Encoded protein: CASSLSRAYGYTF.

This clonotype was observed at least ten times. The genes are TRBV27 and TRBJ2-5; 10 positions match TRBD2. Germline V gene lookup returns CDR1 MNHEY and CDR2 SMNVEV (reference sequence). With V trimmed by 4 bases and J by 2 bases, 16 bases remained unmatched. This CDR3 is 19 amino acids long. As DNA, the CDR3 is TGTGCCAGCAGTTATATCGCCGGTAGTACTAGCGGGGTACAAGAGACCCAGTACTTC. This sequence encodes CASSYIAGSTSGVQETQYF.

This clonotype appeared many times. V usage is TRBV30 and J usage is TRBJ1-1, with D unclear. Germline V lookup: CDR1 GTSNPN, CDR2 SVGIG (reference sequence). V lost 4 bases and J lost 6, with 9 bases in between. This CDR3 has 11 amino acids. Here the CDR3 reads CAWNLAAEAFF. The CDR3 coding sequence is TGTGCCTGGAACCTCGCGGCTGAAGCTTTCTTT.

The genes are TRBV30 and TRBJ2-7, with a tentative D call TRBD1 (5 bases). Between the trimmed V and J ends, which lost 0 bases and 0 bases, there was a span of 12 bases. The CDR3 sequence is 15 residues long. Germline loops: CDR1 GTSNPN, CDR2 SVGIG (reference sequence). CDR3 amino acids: CAWSVGATSSYEQYF. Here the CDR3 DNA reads TGTGCCTGGAGTGTAGGGGCGACAAGCTCCTACGAGCAGTACTTC.

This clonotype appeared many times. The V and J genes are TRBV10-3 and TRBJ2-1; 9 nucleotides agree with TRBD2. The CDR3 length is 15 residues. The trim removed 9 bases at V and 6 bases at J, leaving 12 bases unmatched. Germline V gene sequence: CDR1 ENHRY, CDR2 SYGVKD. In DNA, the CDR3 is TGTGCCATTTCGAGGACGGCGGGGGGGTCCAATGAGCAGTTCTTC. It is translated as CAISRTAGGSNEQFF.

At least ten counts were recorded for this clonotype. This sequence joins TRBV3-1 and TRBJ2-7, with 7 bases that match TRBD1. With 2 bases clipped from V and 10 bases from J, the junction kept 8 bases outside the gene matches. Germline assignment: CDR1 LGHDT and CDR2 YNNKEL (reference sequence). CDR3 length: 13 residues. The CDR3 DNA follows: TGTGCCAGCAGCCAAAGACAGGGAGCGTCCCAGTACTTC. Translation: CASSQRQGASQYF.